The next 11 T cell receptor beta chains were all read from a single sample in a study of blood T cell repertoires in COVID-19. Assay: immunoSEQ multiplex PCR; the TCRdb copy retains only in-frame clones and omits some. In the table there are roughly 89,000 clones, approximately 78% of which are singletons. What was sequenced was peripheral blood. The receptors originated from an elderly woman with acute or convalescent COVID-19.

The chain carries TRBV28 and TRBJ1-5, with D perhaps TRBD1 (5 bases). Germline V gene data show CDR1 as MDHEN and CDR2 as SYDVKM. Trimming stripped 4 bases from V and 9 bases from J, with 19 bases between. CDR3 length equals 15 residues. CDR3: CASSSSQGLFRPQHF. In DNA, the CDR3 is TGTGCCAGCAGTTCTTCCCAGGGACTCTTCAGGCCCCAGCATTTT.

A word on this clone: Mismatch with germline at one junction end may stem from a read error. The chain uses TRBV7-7 and TRBJ2-7; D is unresolved. CDR1 is SSHAT and CDR2 is FNYEAQ in the germline V gene (reference sequence). This CDR3 has 15 amino acids. The chain's CDR3 is CASSLAQEPSYEQYF. The CDR3 DNA reads as TGTGCTAGCAGCTTAGCCCAGGAACCATCCTACGAGCAGTACTTC.

The table lists this clone with a few counts. The chain uses TRBV2 and TRBJ2-7, with 8 bases lining up with TRBD1. After removal of 3 bases from V and 4 bases from J, the junction contained 5 bases not matched to a gene. CDR3 length: 14 amino acids. Germline V gene lookup returns CDR1 SNHLY and CDR2 FYNNEI. The CDR3 DNA reads as TGTGCCAGCAGTGAGGGTGGACAGGGTTACGAGCAGTACTTC. Residues: CASSEGGQGYEQYF.

Comment on this clone: The junction does not match germline at one end; this may be a read error. The rearrangement joins TRBV7-7 to TRBJ2-3; D is possibly TRBD2 (6 bases). Germline lookup yields CDR1 SSHAT and CDR2 FNYEAQ (reference sequence). The CDR3 sequence is 15 residues long. The CDR3 spells CASSLALASADTQYF. The CDR3 nucleotides are TGTGCTAGCAGCTTAGCGTTGGCTAGCGCAGATACGCAGTATTTT.

The chain is built from TRBV4-1 and TRBJ1-3, with 10 bases that match TRBD1. The V segment lost 0 bases and the J segment 3 bases; nucleotides outside the gene matches: 5. This CDR3 is 17 amino acids long. Germline lookup yields CDR1 MGHRA and CDR2 YSYEKL. In nucleotides, the CDR3 is TGCGCCAGCAGCCAAGACGTGGGACAGGGGAGTGGAAACACCATATATTTT. Protein sequence: CASSQDVGQGSGNTIYF.

The genes are TRBV19 and TRBJ1-5, with D unclear. V lost 4 bases to trimming and J lost 1 base, with 8 bases between them. Germline lookup yields CDR1 LNHDA and CDR2 SQIVND (reference sequence). This CDR3 comprises 14 residues. CDR3 sequence (DNA): TGTGCCAGTAGTACGCTAGCAAGCAATCAGCCCCAGCATTTT. Its translation: CASSTLASNQPQHF.

The chain carries TRBV3-1 (or the pseudogene TRBV3-2) and TRBJ1-5; D is undetermined. The CDR3 has 14 residues. The V gene lost 4 bases and the J gene lost 6 bases, with 13 bases spanning the gap. The germline V gene has CDR1 LGHDT and CDR2 YNNKEL (reference sequence). The CDR3 loop is CASSLGGVSQPQHF. In DNA, the CDR3 is TGTGCCAGCAGCCTCGGCGGGGTCAGTCAGCCCCAGCATTTT.

The chain is built from TRBV30 and TRBJ1-5, with 10 bases aligning to TRBD1. Germline V gene data show CDR1 as GTSNPN and CDR2 as SVGIG (reference sequence). The CDR3 sequence is 19 residues long. The J segment lost 2 bases and the V segment lost 1 base, leaving 14 bases of the junction unmatched. The CDR3 DNA sequence: TGTGCCTGGAGTGCCGGGACAGGGGTTTTCGGGAGAGGCAATCAGCCCCAGCATTTT. Protein product: CAWSAGTGVFGRGNQPQHF.

The chain carries TRBV28 and TRBJ2-1; weak D call: TRBD1 (7 bases). Germline V gene data show CDR1 as MDHEN and CDR2 as SYDVKM. With 7 bases removed from V and 10 bases from J, the gap between germline ends came to 20 bases. The CDR3 is 14 amino acids. The CDR3 region has the DNA TGTGCCAGCATTACCCCGGGACAGACTAGGGAGCAGTTCTTC. Translation gives CASITPGQTREQFF.

This chain links TRBV11-2 with TRBJ1-1; 9 positions agree with TRBD1. The germline V gene encodes CDR1 SGHAT and CDR2 FQNNGV. The CDR3 has 15 residues. The ends lost 3 bases at V and 4 bases at J; junction bases unmatched: 6. The CDR3 reads CASSFRTGVFTEAFF. Here the CDR3 DNA reads TGTGCCAGCAGCTTCCGGACAGGGGTTTTCACTGAAGCTTTCTTT.

Written as DNA, the CDR3 is TGTGCCATCCTGGGGAGTGCGAACTATGGCTACACCTTC. Its protein is CAILGSANYGYTF. This chain uses TRBV10-3 with TRBJ1-2; D is ambiguous. Germline V lookup: CDR1 ENHRY, CDR2 SYGVKD. Trimming removed 8 bases at V and 2 bases at J, with 12 bases between. The CDR3 extends over 13 amino acids.